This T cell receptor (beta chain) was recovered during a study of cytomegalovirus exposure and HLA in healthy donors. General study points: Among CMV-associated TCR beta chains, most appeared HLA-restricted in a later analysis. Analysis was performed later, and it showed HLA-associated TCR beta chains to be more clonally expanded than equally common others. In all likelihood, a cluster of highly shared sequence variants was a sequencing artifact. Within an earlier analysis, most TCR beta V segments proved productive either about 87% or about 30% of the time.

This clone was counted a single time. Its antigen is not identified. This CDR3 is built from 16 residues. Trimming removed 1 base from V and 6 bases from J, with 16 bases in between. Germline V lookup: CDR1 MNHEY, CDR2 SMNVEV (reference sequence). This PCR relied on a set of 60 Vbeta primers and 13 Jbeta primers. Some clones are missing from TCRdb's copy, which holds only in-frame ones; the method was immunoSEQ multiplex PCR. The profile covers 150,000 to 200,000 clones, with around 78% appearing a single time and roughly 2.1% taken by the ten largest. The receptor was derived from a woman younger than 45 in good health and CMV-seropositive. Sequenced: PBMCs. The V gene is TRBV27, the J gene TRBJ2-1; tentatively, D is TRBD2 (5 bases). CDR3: CASSLYSMGRGNEQFF. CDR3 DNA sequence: TGTGCCAGCAGTTTATACTCCATGGGGAGAGGCAATGAGCAGTTCTTC.